The 8 T cell receptor beta chains given below trace back to one sample, sequenced in a study of blood T cell repertoires in COVID-19. Sequenced by immunoSEQ multiplex PCR; TCRdb stores in-frame clones only, minus some. Of 95,000 to 110,000 clones in the sample, roughly 90% were seen once. Sequenced: peripheral blood. These receptors were obtained from a human donor in a cohort sampled during active COVID-19.

The rearrangement uses TRBV7-2 and TRBJ2-7; maybe TRBD1 (6 bases). CDR3 length equals 16 residues. Per germline, CDR1 SGHTA and CDR2 FQGNSA. The germline V and J ends were trimmed by 5 bases and 2 bases, with 19 bases remaining between them. CDR3 sequence (DNA): TGTGCCAGCAGCGACCACATGTCGGACAGAGCCTACGAGCAGTACTTC. It encodes CASSDHMSDRAYEQYF.

The chain uses TRBV28 and TRBJ2-5, with D perhaps TRBD2 (5 bases). The CDR3 has 11 residues. V lost 6 bases, J lost 4 bases, and 6 bases lay in between. The germline gives CDR1 MDHEN, CDR2 SYDVKM. Here the CDR3 reads CASRGRETQYF. The CDR3 nucleotides are TGTGCCAGCAGAGGGAGAGAGACCCAGTACTTC.

This chain joins TRBV7-9 and TRBJ2-3; 8 bases map to TRBD2. The CDR3 totals 16 residues. J lost 4 bases, V lost 4 bases, and 10 bases had no gene match. The germline gives CDR1 SEHNR, CDR2 FQNEAQ (reference sequence). CDR3: CASSSSRGLVADTQYF. CDR3 DNA sequence: TGTGCCAGCAGCTCATCACGGGGACTAGTTGCAGATACGCAGTATTTT.

The rearrangement links TRBV27 to TRBJ2-7, with a possible D match to TRBD2 (6 bases). This CDR3 spans 15 amino acids. The ends were cut back, 3 bases at V and 4 bases at J, with 16 bases in the middle. From germline, CDR1 is MNHEY and CDR2 SMNVEV (reference sequence). In DNA form, the CDR3 reads TGTGCCAGCAGTTTGGGAGCGGGCCTCGGTTACGAGCAGTACTTC. This gives the protein CASSLGAGLGYEQYF.

This rearrangement joins TRBV30 to TRBJ2-1, with TRBD2 identical over 8 bases. Germline V CDR1 and CDR2: GTSNPN, SVGIG (reference sequence). Trimming removed 2 bases from V and 6 bases from J; junction bases left unmatched: 6. There are 14 residues in the CDR3. The CDR3 loop is CAWSKREGFNEQFF. CDR3 nucleotide sequence: TGTGCCTGGAGTAAACGGGAGGGCTTCAATGAGCAGTTCTTC.

The rearrangement links TRBV27 to TRBJ2-7; 8 nucleotides match TRBD2. CDR1 and CDR2 from the germline V gene are MNHEY and SMNVEV (reference sequence). Losses at the gene ends were 1 base for V and 3 bases for J; bases not matched to a gene: 2. The CDR3 is made up of 14 amino acids. For the CDR3, the DNA is TGTGCCAGCAGTTTATTTCGGGGGGGCTACGAGCAGTACTTC. Translating it yields CASSLFRGGYEQYF.

This clone came up once. The rearrangement joins TRBV4-3 to TRBJ1-2; D is undetermined. Germline loops: CDR1 LGHNA, CDR2 YSLEER. Trimming shortened V by 4 bases and J by 3 bases, and 15 bases separated the two germline ends. This CDR3 is 15 amino acids long. The CDR3 loop reads CASSPKGIGDYGYTF. The CDR3 DNA is TGCGCCAGCAGCCCTAAAGGCATCGGGGACTATGGCTACACCTTC.

The chain links TRBV4-3 to TRBJ1-5; D gene uncertain. Trimming cost V 3 bases and J 6 bases, with 15 bases left between them. CDR3 length: 15 residues. Per the germline V gene, CDR1 is LGHNA and CDR2 is YSLEER. The CDR3 coding sequence is TGCGCCAGCAGCCAGTCTTTAAGTACGAGTCAGCCCCAGCATTTT. Residues: CASSQSLSTSQPQHF.